This paragraph covers one T cell receptor beta chain sequence. Its antigen is currently unknown. These data are taken from a study of cytomegalovirus exposure and HLA in healthy donors. Study at large: An earlier analysis found some 120 million unique TCR beta sequences from 150 million to 200 million T cells. There were 70 million to 95 million unique TCRs (from HLA-typed donors) in an early data release. Most donors, 81% of a few hundred genotyped, fell in the Caucasian-associated ancestry cluster.

The CDR3 is made up of 14 amino acids. Germline V gene sequence: CDR1 SGHVS, CDR2 FNYEAQ. V was trimmed by 2 bases and J by 5 bases, leaving 10 bases between them. Study-wide results and limits: In the analysis, some V segments, TRBV6-2 and TRBV6-3 included, were excluded as indistinguishable.

It was with 60 Vbeta and 13 Jbeta primers that the PCR ran. Profiling relied on immunoSEQ multiplex PCR, and the TCRdb table lists in-frame clones only, not all of them. This sample has 150,000 or so clones, with 60% to 85% found just once. The sample taken for sequencing was PBMCs. This chain joins TRBV7-6 and TRBJ2-1; D remains ambiguous. The TCR comes from a woman in her forties in good health and CMV-seropositive. The DNA for the CDR3 is TGTGCCAGCAGCTTATCTTTGACTGACAATGAGCAGTTCTTC. This encodes CASSLSLTDNEQFF.